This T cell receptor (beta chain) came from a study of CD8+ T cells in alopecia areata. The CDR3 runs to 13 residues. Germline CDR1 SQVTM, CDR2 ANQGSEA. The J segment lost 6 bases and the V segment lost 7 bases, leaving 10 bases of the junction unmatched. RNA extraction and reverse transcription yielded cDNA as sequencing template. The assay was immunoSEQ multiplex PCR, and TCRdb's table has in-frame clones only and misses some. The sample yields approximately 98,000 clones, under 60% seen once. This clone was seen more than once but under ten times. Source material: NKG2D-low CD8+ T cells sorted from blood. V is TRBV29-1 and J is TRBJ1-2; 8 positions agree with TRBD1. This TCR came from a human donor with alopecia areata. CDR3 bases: TGCAGCGGGAAAGATCAGGGGGCGGATGGCTACACCTTC. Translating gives CSGKDQGADGYTF.